This TCR beta chain was identified during a study of blood T cell repertoires in COVID-19. Study-wide background: PBMCs, B-cell-depleted T cells, or T cells provided the cDNA or gDNA that made up the material.

In the authors' methods: Estimates of nucleated cell counts were drawn from the amplification of reference gene primers. Assay used: immunoSEQ multiplex PCR; TCRdb lists only in-frame clones, some missing. The DNA gave D and trimming, while V, J and clone size come from that table. The sample has 200,000 to 300,000 clones; around 81% are singletons. This clone was picked up a small number of times. Germline loops: CDR1 SGHNT, CDR2 YYREEE (reference sequence). The trim removed 2 bases at V and 5 bases at J, leaving 7 bases unmatched. The CDR3 runs to 15 residues. Recruited during active infection, patients (from Seattle) were subsequently followed longitudinally.

Sequences were obtained from peripheral blood. The source is an elderly woman with COVID-19, enrolled during active disease. The V call is TRBV5-4, the J call TRBJ1-1, with 9 bases that match TRBD1. The CDR3 nucleotides read TGTGCCAGCAGCTTAAACAGGGGGCGCGGGACTGAAGCTTTCTTT. Protein sequence: CASSLNRGRGTEAFF. Drawing the rest from reference TRBV5-4 and TRBJ1-1, the complete variable domain is ETGVTQSPTHLIKTRGQQVTLRCSSQSGHNTVSWYQQALGQGPQFIFQYYREEENGRGNFPPRFSGLQFPNYSSELNVNALELDDSALYLCASSLNRGRGTEAFFGQGTRLTVV.